One TCR beta chain is described in this entry. Its cognate antigen is unknown. The data belong to a study of T-cell memory formation after mild COVID-19. Study-wide background: TCR clusters were mostly confined to one donor each.

Study results and caveats: In second-wave clones peaking day 37, SARS-CoV-2 specificity remained unconfirmed.

Constant-segment primers served in 5'RACE that generated TCR alpha and TCR beta cDNA libraries bearing sample barcodes and UMIs. TCRdb re-derived calls from the 5' RACE reads in MiXCR, one entry per CDR3 protein. The sample shows roughly 500,000 distinct CDR3 sequences, 20% of them seen only once. Germline V gene sequence: CDR1 SEHNR, CDR2 FQNEAQ (reference sequence). CDR3 length: 18 amino acids. Trimming took 1 base from V and 1 from J, leaving 18 bases between them. The TCR sequence derives from an adult woman who had mild COVID-19 (a few samples of this study predate the infection). Cell type and time point are not known. The chain has TRBV7-9 and TRBJ2-3; no reliable D call. Sequenced input: PBMCs or a T cell subset sorted from them (not recorded which). CDR3 loop: CASSLGWLTGPRTDTQYF. The CDR3 coding sequence is TGTGCCAGCAGCTTAGGCTGGCTGACTGGGCCACGCACAGATACGCAGTATTTT.